This section outlines one T cell receptor beta chain sequence together with its context. Its target is unknown. The sample belongs to a study of OX40 agonist ivuxolimab in advanced cancers. This table comes from immunoSEQ multiplex PCR, and its TCRdb copy is limited to in-frame clones, with some not included. The sample has about 63,000 clones, about 90% seen once. Study-level points and caveats: Undetermined was the antigen specificity of the expanded peripheral T cells. Relative to CD4+ cells, CD8+ T cells on average had more expanded clones.

This receptor was identified in an adult with an advanced solid tumor such as melanoma, head and neck, liver or kidney cancer. This specimen was CD4+ or CD8+ T cells sorted from blood, taken in a trial of the OX40 agonist ivuxolimab.

CDR3 nucleotide sequence: TGTGCCAGAAGCTTGGGGACAGACACAGATACGCAGTATTTT. Protein sequence: CARSLGTDTDTQYF. The gene calls are TRBV5-3 and TRBJ2-3, with D perhaps matching TRBD1 (6 bases). TRBV5-3 is treated as an ORF (open reading frame) with a function not yet certain. Trimming stripped 0 bases from V and 2 bases from J, with 7 bases between. The CDR3 runs 14 residues.